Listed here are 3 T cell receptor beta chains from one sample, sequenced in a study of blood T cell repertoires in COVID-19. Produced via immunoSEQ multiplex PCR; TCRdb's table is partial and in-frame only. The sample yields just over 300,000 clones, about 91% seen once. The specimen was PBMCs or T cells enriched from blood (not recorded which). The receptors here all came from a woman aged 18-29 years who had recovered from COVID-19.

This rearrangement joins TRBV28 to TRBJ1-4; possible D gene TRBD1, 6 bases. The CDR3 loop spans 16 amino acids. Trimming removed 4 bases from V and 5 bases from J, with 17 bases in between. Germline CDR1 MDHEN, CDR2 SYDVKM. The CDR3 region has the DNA TGTGCCAGCAGTTATGGACAGAGTTGGGACAATGAAAAACTGTTTTTT. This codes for CASSYGQSWDNEKLFF.

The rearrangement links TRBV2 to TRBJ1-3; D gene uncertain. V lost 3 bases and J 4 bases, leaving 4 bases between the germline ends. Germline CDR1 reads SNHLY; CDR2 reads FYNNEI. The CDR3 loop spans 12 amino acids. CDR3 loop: CASSERGNTIYF. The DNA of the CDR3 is TGTGCCAGCAGTGAGAGAGGAAACACCATATATTTT.

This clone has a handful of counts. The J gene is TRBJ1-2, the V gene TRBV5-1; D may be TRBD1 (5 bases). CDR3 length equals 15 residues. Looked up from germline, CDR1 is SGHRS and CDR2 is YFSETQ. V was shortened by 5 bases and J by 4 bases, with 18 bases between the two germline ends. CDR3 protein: CASSRGVQDSYGYTF. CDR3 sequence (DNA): TGCGCCAGCAGTCGGGGGGTTCAGGACTCCTATGGCTACACCTTC.